A selection of T cell receptor beta chains follows, all from one sample in a study of blood T cell repertoires in COVID-19. Using immunoSEQ multiplex PCR, the repertoire was profiled, and TCRdb retains in-frame clones only, with some absent. Seen here are under 350,000 clones, 85% to 90% observed once, and the top ten hold roughly 4%. Sequencing was performed on PBMCs or T cells enriched from blood (not recorded which). The receptors were gathered from a man aged 30-40 years who had recovered from COVID-19. Each CDR3 is given with its conserved first and last residue. The order of the fields is J gene, V gene, clone size, D gene, CDR3 DNA, CDR3 protein. D genes are given only for firm matches. Size is stated for part of the rows, as once, few or many counts, or as a class when the clone is expanded.

j_gene: TRBJ2-1; v_gene: TRBV7-9; abundance: .; d_gene: .; CDR3nt: TGTGCCAGCAGCCGCGGGGCCACAGGTGAGCAGTTCTTC; CDR3aa: CASSRGATGEQFF
j_gene: TRBJ1-1; v_gene: TRBV7-6; abundance: few; d_gene: .; CDR3nt: TGTGCCAGCAGCTTGACAGAGAACACTGAAGCTTTCTTT; CDR3aa: CASSLTENTEAFF
j_gene: TRBJ1-2; v_gene: TRBV5-1; abundance: few; d_gene: .; CDR3nt: TGCGCCAGCAGCTTGGAATCAGGGAACTATGGCTACACCTTC; CDR3aa: CASSLESGNYGYTF
j_gene: TRBJ1-4; v_gene: TRBV2; abundance: .; d_gene: .; CDR3nt: TGTGCCAGCAGTGGAAGGGGAGGCACTAATGAAAAACTGTTTTTT; CDR3aa: CASSGRGGTNEKLFF
j_gene: TRBJ2-7; v_gene: TRBV6-1; abundance: few; d_gene: TRBD2; CDR3nt: TGTGCCAGCAGTGAGATGCCCAAAACTAGCGGGAGGGCCAACGAGCAGTACTTC; CDR3aa: CASSEMPKTSGRANEQYF
j_gene: TRBJ2-7; v_gene: TRBV7-7; abundance: .; d_gene: TRBD2; CDR3nt: TGTGCTAGCAGCTTAAGTCTAGCGGGAGTTGGTTACGAGCAGTACTTC; CDR3aa: CASSLSLAGVGYEQYF
j_gene: TRBJ1-2; v_gene: TRBV5-1; abundance: .; d_gene: TRBD1; CDR3nt: TGCGCCAGCAGACCTGACAGGGACGATGGCTACACCTTC; CDR3aa: CASRPDRDDGYTF
j_gene: TRBJ1-1; v_gene: TRBV28; abundance: .; d_gene: TRBD1; CDR3nt: TGTGCCAGCAGTTTATGGAGTACCGGGACAGGGGCTGAAGCTTTCTTT; CDR3aa: CASSLWSTGTGAEAFF
j_gene: TRBJ2-3; v_gene: TRBV11-2; abundance: .; d_gene: .; CDR3nt: TGTGCCAGCAGCTCGGTGGCAGATACGCAGTATTTT; CDR3aa: CASSSVADTQYF
j_gene: TRBJ2-1; v_gene: TRBV5-6; abundance: once; d_gene: .; CDR3nt: TGTGCCAGCAGCTCCTCCGAGACTAGCTACAATGAGCAGTTCTTC; CDR3aa: CASSSSETSYNEQFF
j_gene: TRBJ2-2; v_gene: TRBV3-1/TRBV3-2; abundance: .; d_gene: TRBD1; CDR3nt: TGTGCCAGCAGCCAAGTTGTCGCAGGGGGCTCCGGGGAGCTGTTTTTT; CDR3aa: CASSQVVAGGSGELFF
j_gene: TRBJ1-1; v_gene: TRBV29-1; abundance: .; d_gene: .; CDR3nt: TGCAGCGTGGGTGGACAGTCCTTGAACACTGAAGCTTTCTTT; CDR3aa: CSVGGQSLNTEAFF
j_gene: TRBJ2-1; v_gene: TRBV20-1; abundance: .; d_gene: .; CDR3nt: TGCAGTGCTGGGCCGGCCTATGGGCAGTTCTTC; CDR3aa: CSAGPAYGQFF
j_gene: TRBJ2-6; v_gene: TRBV5-6; abundance: .; d_gene: .; CDR3nt: TGTGCCAGCAGCTTGATGGGGGCCCCTAGCTCTGGGGCCAACGTCCTGACTTTC; CDR3aa: CASSLMGAPSSGANVLTF
j_gene: TRBJ1-1; v_gene: TRBV27; abundance: .; d_gene: .; CDR3nt: TGTGCCAGCAGTTTAGACTGGTCCTCGAACACTGAAGCTTTCTTT; CDR3aa: CASSLDWSSNTEAFF
j_gene: TRBJ2-6; v_gene: TRBV10-1; abundance: .; d_gene: .; CDR3nt: TGCGCCAGCAGTGAGTCTTGGCAACCCGGGGCCAACGTCCTGACTTTC; CDR3aa: CASSESWQPGANVLTF
j_gene: TRBJ2-2; v_gene: TRBV6-2/TRBV6-3; abundance: .; d_gene: .; CDR3nt: TGTGCCAGCAGTTATTGGAGAATCAACACCGGGGAGCTGTTTTTT; CDR3aa: CASSYWRINTGELFF
j_gene: TRBJ2-1; v_gene: TRBV7-9; abundance: few; d_gene: TRBD2; CDR3nt: TGTGCCAGCAGCTTACCCCATCGTCTAGCGGGAGTGGTAAATGAGCAGTTCTTC; CDR3aa: CASSLPHRLAGVVNEQFF
j_gene: TRBJ2-2; v_gene: TRBV29-1; abundance: .; d_gene: TRBD1; CDR3nt: TGCAGCGTTGATACAGGGGCGGCCGGGGAGCTGTTTTTT; CDR3aa: CSVDTGAAGELFF
j_gene: TRBJ2-7; v_gene: TRBV27; abundance: .; d_gene: .; CDR3nt: TGTGCCAGCAGTCCGCGAAACTCCTACGAGCAGTACTTC; CDR3aa: CASSPRNSYEQYF
j_gene: TRBJ2-1; v_gene: TRBV24-1; abundance: once; d_gene: TRBD1; CDR3nt: TGTGCCACCAGTGATCCAACGACAGGGCCTACGGGGCAGTTCTTC; CDR3aa: CATSDPTTGPTGQFF
j_gene: TRBJ2-7; v_gene: TRBV5-1; abundance: .; d_gene: TRBD1; CDR3nt: TGCGCCAGCAGCGGGGGGACAGGGAGAGTTGGCGAGCAGTACTTC; CDR3aa: CASSGGTGRVGEQYF
j_gene: TRBJ1-1; v_gene: TRBV18; abundance: .; d_gene: .; CDR3nt: TGTGCCAGCTCACCACGGACCCAGGGAGGGCCTGAAGCTTTCTTT; CDR3aa: CASSPRTQGGPEAFF
j_gene: TRBJ2-5; v_gene: TRBV3-1/TRBV3-2; abundance: .; d_gene: .; CDR3nt: TGTGCCAGCAGAATGAACTCGGGGGAGACCCAGTACTTC; CDR3aa: CASRMNSGETQYF
j_gene: TRBJ1-5; v_gene: TRBV4-1; abundance: .; d_gene: .; CDR3nt: TGCGCCAGCAGCCAAGATAGCCAGGGCCGGCAGCCCCAGCATTTT; CDR3aa: CASSQDSQGRQPQHF
j_gene: TRBJ1-5; v_gene: TRBV2; abundance: .; d_gene: .; CDR3nt: TGTGCCAGCGCGCAAATTAGCAATCAGCCCCAGCATTTT; CDR3aa: CASAQISNQPQHF
j_gene: TRBJ2-1; v_gene: TRBV18; abundance: .; d_gene: .; CDR3nt: TGTGCCAGCTCACCAAGCGGGGACAACAATGAGCAGTTCTTC; CDR3aa: CASSPSGDNNEQFF
j_gene: TRBJ2-1; v_gene: TRBV4-1; abundance: .; d_gene: TRBD1; CDR3nt: TGCGCCAGCAGCCAAGATCGCGCAGGGGGCCTATCCGGTGAGCAGTTCTTC; CDR3aa: CASSQDRAGGLSGEQFF
j_gene: TRBJ1-3; v_gene: TRBV7-8; abundance: .; d_gene: .; CDR3nt: TGTGCCAGCAGCCTCCACGGGAGCTCTGGAAACACCATATATTTT; CDR3aa: CASSLHGSSGNTIYF
j_gene: TRBJ2-2; v_gene: TRBV7-9; abundance: .; d_gene: .; CDR3nt: TGTGCCAGCCGTGGTGGGGCAGCGAACACCGGGGAGCTGTTTTTT; CDR3aa: CASRGGAANTGELFF
j_gene: TRBJ2-3; v_gene: TRBV10-3; abundance: few; d_gene: TRBD2; CDR3nt: TGTGCCATCAGTGGAGGCGGGGGGCCCACAGATACGCAGTATTTT; CDR3aa: CAISGGGGPTDTQYF
j_gene: TRBJ2-5; v_gene: TRBV9; abundance: .; d_gene: .; CDR3nt: TGTGCCAGCAGCGTAGACGGTCTGGAAGAGACCCAGTACTTC; CDR3aa: CASSVDGLEETQYF
j_gene: TRBJ2-6; v_gene: TRBV18; abundance: .; d_gene: TRBD1; CDR3nt: TGTGCCAGCTCACTCGGACAGGGCCTCTCTGGGGCCAACGTCCTGACTTTC; CDR3aa: CASSLGQGLSGANVLTF
j_gene: TRBJ2-1; v_gene: TRBV19; abundance: .; d_gene: TRBD1; CDR3nt: TGTGCCAGTATCCCGACAGGGGGGGCCTACAATGAGCAGTTCTTC; CDR3aa: CASIPTGGAYNEQFF
j_gene: TRBJ2-6; v_gene: TRBV5-1; abundance: .; d_gene: .; CDR3nt: TGCGCCAGCAGCCGAGACAGCTCTGGGGCCAACGTCCTGACTTTC; CDR3aa: CASSRDSSGANVLTF
j_gene: TRBJ1-5; v_gene: TRBV18; abundance: .; d_gene: .; CDR3nt: TGTGCCAGCTCACCAGAGGGTATCTATAGCAATCAGCCCCAGCATTTT; CDR3aa: CASSPEGIYSNQPQHF
j_gene: TRBJ2-1; v_gene: TRBV18; abundance: .; d_gene: TRBD1; CDR3nt: TGTGCCAGCTCACCAGGGGGGACAGGGGGCATGAATGAGCAGTTCTTC; CDR3aa: CASSPGGTGGMNEQFF